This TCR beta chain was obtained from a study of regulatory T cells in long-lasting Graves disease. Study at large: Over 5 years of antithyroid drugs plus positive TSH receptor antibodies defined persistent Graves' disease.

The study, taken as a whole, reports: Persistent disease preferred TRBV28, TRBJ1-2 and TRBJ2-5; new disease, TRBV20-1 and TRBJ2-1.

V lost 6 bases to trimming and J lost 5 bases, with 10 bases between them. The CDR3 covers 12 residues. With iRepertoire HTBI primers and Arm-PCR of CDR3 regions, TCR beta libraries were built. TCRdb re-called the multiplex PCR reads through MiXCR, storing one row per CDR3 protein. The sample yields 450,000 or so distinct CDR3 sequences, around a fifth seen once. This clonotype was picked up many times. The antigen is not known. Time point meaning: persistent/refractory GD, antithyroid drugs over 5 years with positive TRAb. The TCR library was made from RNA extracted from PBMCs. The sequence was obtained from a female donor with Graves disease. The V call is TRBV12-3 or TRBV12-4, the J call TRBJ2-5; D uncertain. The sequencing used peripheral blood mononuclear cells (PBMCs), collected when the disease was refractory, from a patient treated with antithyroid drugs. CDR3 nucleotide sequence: TGTGCCAGCAGGGGTGGTGAGGAGACCCAGTACTTC. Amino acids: CASRGGEETQYF.